The present T cell receptor (beta chain) was sequenced within a study of shared clonotypes between healthy human individuals. Overall study: Per donor, CD8 memory used one plate, CD8 naive used two, CD4 memory used three and CD4 naive used three. Study-level findings and limits: An expected dependence of interdonor clonotype sharing on sequencing depth was noted. It was observed that roughly 5.1% of naive CD4 clonotypes were shared across several donors. Shared clonotypes across all four donors exceeded non-shared ones in generation probability.

The method was immunoSEQ multiplex PCR; TCRdb's version includes in-frame clones alone and lacks a portion of them. The data show fewer than 1.8 million clones, approximately 98.5% seen once. As concerns this clone: Its antigen remains unknown.

CDR1 is SGHDT and CDR2 is YYEEEE in the germline V gene. Trimming stripped 7 bases from V and 1 base from J, with 12 bases between. The length of the CDR3 is 14 residues. This sequence joins TRBV5-6 and TRBJ2-4; D perhaps matches TRBD2 (5 bases). Source material: naive CD4+ T cells sorted from blood. Subset: CD45RA+ positively selected. The receptor's source is a man aged 25-45 years in good health. The CDR3 DNA is TGTGCCAGCCGACGGACTCAGGCCAAAAACATTCAGTACTTC. Protein product: CASRRTQAKNIQYF.